This T cell receptor (beta chain) comes out of a study of cytomegalovirus exposure and HLA in healthy donors. With regard to this clone: The antigen is unknown.

General study points: Productive status was seen about 90% or about 30% of the time for most TCR beta V segments in an earlier analysis.

This CDR3 spans 12 amino acids. Germline CDR1 reads SGHAT; CDR2 reads FQNNGV. With 4 bases removed from V and 8 bases from J, the gap between germline ends came to 11 bases. 13 Jbeta primers and 60 Vbeta primers were used for the PCR. Clones were read by immunoSEQ multiplex PCR, and TCRdb kept only the in-frame ones, dropping some. The profile shows approximately 260,000 clones, nearly 95% of them singletons. The J gene is TRBJ1-2, the V gene TRBV11-2; no clear D. The sequencing input was PBMCs. The receptor's source is a girl aged 2-10 years in good health and CMV-seronegative. The CDR3 region is CASSSSQRGYTF. CDR3 nucleotide sequence: TGTGCCAGCAGCTCCAGCCAGCGGGGCTACACCTTC.